One and the same sample provided the 25 T cell receptor beta chains below, sequenced in a study of PD-1 blockade in classical Hodgkin lymphoma. Data came from immunoSEQ multiplex PCR; TCRdb stores just in-frame clones and leaves some out. The profile shows about 94,000 clones, 89% of them singletons. All trial patients relapsed after autologous stem cell transplantation. Specimen: peripheral blood mononuclear cells (PBMCs), collected before the second cycle of nivolumab. These TCRs come from a human donor with classical Hodgkin lymphoma.

This chain connects TRBV2 to TRBJ2-1; 8 bases fit TRBD2. V dropped 7 bases and J dropped 7; count of bases not matched to a gene: 9. The CDR3 extends over 14 amino acids. The germline V gene encodes CDR1 SNHLY and CDR2 FYNNEI. The CDR3: CASKGLGSFNEQFF. Here the CDR3 DNA reads TGTGCCAGCAAGGGACTAGGAAGCTTTAATGAGCAGTTCTTC.

This chain joins TRBV10-3 and TRBJ1-1, with TRBD1 as a possible D gene (5 bases). Germline-derived CDR1 and CDR2 are ENHRY and SYGVKD. The CDR3 totals 18 residues. V was trimmed by 0 bases and J by 0 bases, leaving 17 bases between them. For the CDR3, the DNA is TGTGCCATCAGTGAGTCTGGCAGGGAGGGAGGTCTGAACACTGAAGCTTTCTTT. This translates into CAISESGREGGLNTEAFF.

V gene TRBV5-6 combines with J gene TRBJ1-2; D is unclear. CDR1 and CDR2 from the germline V gene are SGHDT and YYEEEE. The CDR3 is made up of 13 amino acids. With 0 bases removed from V and 2 bases from J, the gap between germline ends came to 5 bases. CDR3 coding DNA: TGTGCCAGCAGCTTGGGTGTGAACTATGGCTACACCTTC. It translates to CASSLGVNYGYTF. The entire variable domain, with the rest obtained from reference TRBV5-6 and TRBJ1-2, is as follows: DAGVTQSPTHLIKTRGQQVTLRCSPKSGHDTVSWYQQALGQGPQFIFQYYEEEERQRGNFPDRFSGHQFPNYSSELNVNALLLGDSALYLCASSLGVNYGYTFGSGTRLTVV.

The chain uses TRBV10-2 and TRBJ1-2; D not resolved. Germline lookup yields CDR1 WSHSY and CDR2 SAAADI. This CDR3 is 13 amino acids long. The ends were cut back, 3 bases at V and 10 bases at J, with 15 bases in the middle. The CDR3 protein is CASSDGEFLVYTF. For the CDR3, the DNA is TGCGCCAGCAGTGACGGGGAGTTTCTGGTCTACACCTTC.

CDR3 sequence (DNA): TGTGCCAGCATGGGGACAGGAGTCAAAGGGGTGAACACTGAAGCTTTCTTT. Protein sequence: CASMGTGVKGVNTEAFF. The rearrangement joins TRBV28 to TRBJ1-1, with TRBD1 identical over 8 bases. This CDR3 is 17 amino acids long. After removal of 7 bases from V and 0 bases from J, the junction contained 13 bases not matched to a gene. In germline, CDR1 is MDHEN, CDR2 SYDVKM.

The V gene is TRBV5-4, the J gene TRBJ1-1, with D maybe TRBD1 (6 bases). The CDR3 contains 15 residues. CDR1 is SGHNT and CDR2 is YYREEE in the germline V gene (reference sequence). V was trimmed by 3 bases and J by 0 bases, leaving 12 bases between them. CDR3 nucleotides: TGTGCCAGCAGCTCAACAGGGAATGTGAACACTGAAGCTTTCTTT. As protein: CASSSTGNVNTEAFF.

V usage is TRBV18 and J usage is TRBJ2-3; 7 bases fit TRBD1. The V segment lost 1 base and the J segment 6 bases; nucleotides outside the gene matches: 1. This CDR3 comprises 13 residues. The germline CDR1 and CDR2 sequences are KGHSH and LQKENI. The DNA for the CDR3 is TGTGCCAGCTCACCACAGGGGGCTGATACGCAGTATTTT. This codes for CASSPQGADTQYF.

This chain joins TRBV7-9 and TRBJ2-5, with 10 nucleotides matching TRBD1. Trimming cost V 5 bases and J 2 bases; bases outside gene matches: 5. Per germline, CDR1 SEHNR and CDR2 FQNEAQ (reference sequence). CDR3 length: 15 residues. The CDR3 sequence is CASSADRGRQETQYF. Written as DNA, the CDR3 is TGTGCCAGCAGCGCAGACAGGGGGCGACAAGAGACCCAGTACTTC.

The V and J genes are TRBV4-1 and TRBJ1-3; D perhaps matches TRBD1 (5 bases). The CDR3 is made up of 14 amino acids. From germline, CDR1 is MGHRA and CDR2 YSYEKL. V lost 5 bases, J lost 1 base, and 9 bases lay in between. CDR3 residues: CASSKQESGNTIYF. In nucleotides, the CDR3 is TGCGCCAGCAGCAAACAGGAGTCTGGAAACACCATATATTTT.

The CDR3: CASSYEGYNSPLHF. The CDR3 nucleotides are TGTGCCAGCAGTTATGAGGGATATAATTCACCCCTCCACTTT. The chain has TRBV6-5 and TRBJ1-6; D is undetermined. This CDR3 is 14 amino acids long. V dropped 3 bases and J dropped 4 bases, with 7 bases sitting between them. Per the germline V gene, CDR1 is MNHEY and CDR2 is SVGAGI.

The V call is TRBV27, the J call TRBJ2-7; 11 bases are a match to TRBD2. The germline CDR1 and CDR2 sequences are MNHEY and SMNVEV (reference sequence). V dropped 0 bases and J dropped 3; count of bases not matched to a gene: 1. The CDR3 contains 15 residues. As DNA, the CDR3 is TGTGCCAGCAGTTTATCGGGACTAGCGGACTACGAGCAGTACTTC. Translating it yields CASSLSGLADYEQYF.

The chain uses TRBV28 and TRBJ1-6; 9 bases agree with TRBD1. The CDR3 has 19 amino acids. V dropped 5 bases and J dropped 0; count of bases not matched to a gene: 11. Germline CDR1 MDHEN, CDR2 SYDVKM. The CDR3 nucleotides read TGTGCCAGCAGTGTCCCCGGACAGGGGATGAGCTCCTATAATTCACCCCTCCACTTT. Translated, it gives CASSVPGQGMSSYNSPLHF.

The chain has TRBV18 and TRBJ1-3, with D possibly matching TRBD1 (5 bases). The CDR3 contains 15 residues. The V gene's germline CDR1 is KGHSH and CDR2 LQKENI. V lost 2 bases, J lost 4 bases, and 12 bases lay in between. Here the CDR3 reads CASSPAGAGGNTIYF. As DNA, the CDR3 is TGTGCCAGCTCACCAGCTGGGGCAGGGGGAAACACCATATATTTT.

This rearrangement joins TRBV18 to TRBJ2-5; a possible D gene is TRBD2 (6 bases). CDR1 is KGHSH and CDR2 is LQKENI in the germline V gene. This CDR3 region has 15 residues. The V end was cut by 3 bases, the J end by 2 bases, with 13 bases between. The CDR3 DNA reads as TGTGCCAGCTCACCGTCTAGCGCAGGTCAAGAGACCCAGTACTTC. Translated, it gives CASSPSSAGQETQYF.

The genes are TRBV4-2 and TRBJ2-1; tentative D call: TRBD2 (6 bases). V lost 1 base and J 0 bases, leaving 10 bases between the germline ends. Germline assignment: CDR1 LGHNA and CDR2 YNFKEQ. This CDR3 region has 16 residues. CDR3 DNA sequence: TGTGCCAGCAGCCAAGTCCGCGGGGTCTCCTACAATGAGCAGTTCTTC. This encodes CASSQVRGVSYNEQFF.

This rearrangement joins TRBV10-3 to TRBJ1-2; 7 bases line up with TRBD1. Looked up from germline, CDR1 is ENHRY and CDR2 is SYGVKD. The CDR3 spans 13 residues. J gave up 6 bases and V 6 bases, and 7 bases lay outside the gene matches. The CDR3 bases are TGTGCCATCAGCCCGGGACAGACAAATGGCTACACCTTC. Its protein product is CAISPGQTNGYTF.

The V and J genes are TRBV27 and TRBJ1-3, with 10 bases aligning to TRBD1. The V and J ends lost 5 bases and 1 base, in that order; junction bases with no gene match: 14. The CDR3 sequence is 19 residues long. Germline assignment: CDR1 MNHEY and CDR2 SMNVEV (reference sequence). The CDR3 sequence is CASSPRASGTGESGNTIYF. The CDR3 coding sequence is TGTGCCAGCAGTCCAAGGGCCTCCGGGACAGGGGAATCTGGAAACACCATATATTTT.

The rearrangement links TRBV29-1 to TRBJ2-7; 10 bases fit TRBD2. This CDR3 comprises 15 residues. Per germline, CDR1 SQVTM and CDR2 ANQGSEA. The trim removed 5 bases at V and 4 bases at J, leaving 11 bases unmatched. The DNA for the CDR3 is TGCAGCGTTATCTTTCTAGCGGGAGACCTATACGAGCAGTACTTC. Its translation: CSVIFLAGDLYEQYF.

The chain's CDR3 is CASSLAGRQETQYF. In nucleotides, the CDR3 is TGTGCCAGCAGCCTAGCGGGAAGGCAAGAGACCCAGTACTTC. The J gene is TRBJ2-5, the V gene TRBV7-3; 9 bases match TRBD2. The germline gives CDR1 SGHTA, CDR2 FQGTGA. CDR3 size: 14 residues. Germline trimming cut 5 bases from V and 2 bases from J; bases unmatched to any gene: 3.

This clone was counted a single time. This chain joins TRBV28 and TRBJ2-5, with D perhaps matching TRBD1 (5 bases). The germline V gene has CDR1 MDHEN and CDR2 SYDVKM. This CDR3 has 13 residues. V lost 10 bases and J 5 bases, leaving 17 bases between the germline ends. CDR3 in DNA: TGTGCCACCCAAAAGGGGTCGGTGGAGACCCAGTACTTC. Protein product: CATQKGSVETQYF.

About this clone: This specimen includes other DNA sequences encoding the same CDR3. This rearrangement joins TRBV5-1 to TRBJ2-5; TRBD1 matches at 9 bases. CDR1 is SGHRS and CDR2 is YFSETQ in the germline V gene. The CDR3 has 15 amino acids. The V gene end was trimmed by 0 bases and the J gene end by 2 bases; junction bases not matched to a gene: 2. The CDR3 coding sequence is TGCGCCAGCAGCTTGGAAGGGACAGGGCAAGAGACCCAGTACTTC. It encodes CASSLEGTGQETQYF.

This chain links TRBV7-9 with TRBJ2-1, with 7 positions matching TRBD2. V shed 3 bases, J shed 3 bases, and the junction held 17 bases outside the gene matches. This CDR3 comprises 19 residues. CDR1 and CDR2 (germline): SEHNR, FQNEAQ (reference sequence). The CDR3 loop is CASSFHGGGGLNIYNEQFF. The CDR3 nucleotides read TGTGCCAGCAGCTTCCATGGGGGTGGGGGACTAAACATCTACAATGAGCAGTTCTTC.

The chain recombines TRBV10-2 with TRBJ2-3; 11 bases map to TRBD2. This CDR3 contains 15 residues. The germline gives CDR1 WSHSY, CDR2 SAAADI. V shed 7 bases and J 1 base; nucleotides not matched to a gene: 4. The CDR3 coding sequence is TGCGCCAGCACAAAGACTAGCGGGGGCACAGATACGCAGTATTTT. As protein: CASTKTSGGTDTQYF.

This clone was found once. This chain joins TRBV29-1 and TRBJ2-3; no firm D call. Germline V CDR1 and CDR2: SQVTM, ANQGSEA. The CDR3 has 14 amino acids. V dropped 4 bases and J dropped 2 bases, with 13 bases sitting between them. CDR3 in amino acids: CSVGGKINTDTQYF. The CDR3 DNA is TGCAGCGTTGGCGGAAAAATAAACACAGATACGCAGTATTTT.

The J gene is TRBJ2-1, the V gene TRBV12-2; TRBD2 is taken as the D call from the table, unchecked against the DNA. TRBV12-2 is an annotated pseudogene. The CDR3 length is 16 residues. The CDR3 here is CASRSVSGLRNNEQFF. CDR3 coding DNA: TGTGCAAGTCGCTCGGTCTCGGGACTACGAAACAATGAGCAGTTCTTC.